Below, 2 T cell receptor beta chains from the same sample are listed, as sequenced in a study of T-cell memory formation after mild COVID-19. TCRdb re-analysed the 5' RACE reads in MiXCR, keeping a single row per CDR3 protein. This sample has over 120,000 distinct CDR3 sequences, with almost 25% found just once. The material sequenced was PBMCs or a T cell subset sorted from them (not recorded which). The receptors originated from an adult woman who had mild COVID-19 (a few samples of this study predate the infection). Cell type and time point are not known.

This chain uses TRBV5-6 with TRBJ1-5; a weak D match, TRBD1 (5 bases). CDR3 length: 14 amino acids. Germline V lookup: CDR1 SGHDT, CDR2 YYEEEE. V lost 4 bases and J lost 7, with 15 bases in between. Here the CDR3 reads CASSPGTEGQPQHF. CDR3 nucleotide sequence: TGTGCCAGCAGCCCCGGGACGGAAGGCCAGCCCCAGCATTTT.

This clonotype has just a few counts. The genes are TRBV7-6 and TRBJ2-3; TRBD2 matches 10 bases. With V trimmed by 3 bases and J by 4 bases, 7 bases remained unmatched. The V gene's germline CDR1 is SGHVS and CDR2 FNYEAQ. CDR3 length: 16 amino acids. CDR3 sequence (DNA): TGTGCCAGCAGCTTTTATCTAGCGGGGGCCCCAGATACGCAGTATTTT. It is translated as CASSFYLAGAPDTQYF.